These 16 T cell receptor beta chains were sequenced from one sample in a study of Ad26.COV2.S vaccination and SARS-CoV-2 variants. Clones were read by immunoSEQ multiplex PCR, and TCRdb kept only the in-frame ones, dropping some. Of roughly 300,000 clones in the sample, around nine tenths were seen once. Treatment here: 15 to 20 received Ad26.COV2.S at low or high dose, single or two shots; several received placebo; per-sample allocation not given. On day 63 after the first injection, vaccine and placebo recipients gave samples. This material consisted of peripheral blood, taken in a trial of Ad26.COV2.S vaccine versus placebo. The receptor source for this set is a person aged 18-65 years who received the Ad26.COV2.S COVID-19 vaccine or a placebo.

The CDR3 bases are TGCGCCAGCAGCCAGGGACAGGGGAAGAATCAGCCCCAGCATTTT. Translating gives CASSQGQGKNQPQHF. The genes are TRBV4-1 and TRBJ1-5; 10 positions agree with TRBD1. Unmatched junction bases numbered 3, after V lost 3 bases and J lost 4 bases. The length of the CDR3 is 15 residues. CDR1 is MGHRA and CDR2 is YSYEKL in the germline V gene.

Here the CDR3 DNA reads TGTGCCAGCAGTTACGACCAGGGGGCGGCGGGTGGCTACACCTTC. This gives the protein CASSYDQGAAGGYTF. This chain uses TRBV6-5 with TRBJ1-2; 8 bases align to TRBD1. The germline V gene encodes CDR1 MNHEY and CDR2 SVGAGI. The length of the CDR3 is 15 residues. J gave up 7 bases and V 2 bases, and 9 bases lay outside the gene matches.

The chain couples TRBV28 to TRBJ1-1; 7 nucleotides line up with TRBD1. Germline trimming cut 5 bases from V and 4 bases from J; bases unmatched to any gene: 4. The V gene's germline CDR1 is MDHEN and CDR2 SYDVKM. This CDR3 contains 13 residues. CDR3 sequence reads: CASSEGAPTEAFF. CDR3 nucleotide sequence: TGTGCCAGCAGTGAGGGGGCGCCCACTGAAGCTTTCTTT. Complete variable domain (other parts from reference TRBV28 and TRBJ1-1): DVKVTQSSRYLVKRTGEKVFLECVQDMDHENMFWYRQDPGLGLRLIYFSYDVKMKEKGDIPEGYSVSREKKERFSLILESASTNQTSMYLCASSEGAPTEAFFGQGTRLTVV.

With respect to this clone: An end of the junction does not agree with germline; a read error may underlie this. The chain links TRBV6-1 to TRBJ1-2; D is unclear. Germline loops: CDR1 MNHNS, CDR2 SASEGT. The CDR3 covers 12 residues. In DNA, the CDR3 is TGTGCCAGCAGGGAAGGTCCCTATGGCTACACCTTC. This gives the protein CASREGPYGYTF.

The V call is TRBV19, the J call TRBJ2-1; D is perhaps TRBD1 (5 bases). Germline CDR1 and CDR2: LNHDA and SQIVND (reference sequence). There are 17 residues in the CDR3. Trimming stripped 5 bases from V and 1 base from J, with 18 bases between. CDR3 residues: CASSPRTNFGSYNEQFF. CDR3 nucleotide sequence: TGTGCCAGTAGTCCCCGGACAAATTTCGGTTCCTACAATGAGCAGTTCTTC.

The DNA for the CDR3 is TGTGCCAGCAGCCCAGGACAGTACACAGATACGCAGTATTTT. Translating it yields CASSPGQYTDTQYF. The rearrangement joins TRBV7-3 to TRBJ2-3, with D possibly TRBD1 on 6 matching bases. Per the germline V gene, CDR1 is SGHTA and CDR2 is FQGTGA. The CDR3 loop spans 14 amino acids. Trimming cost V 5 bases and J 2 bases, with 11 bases left between them.

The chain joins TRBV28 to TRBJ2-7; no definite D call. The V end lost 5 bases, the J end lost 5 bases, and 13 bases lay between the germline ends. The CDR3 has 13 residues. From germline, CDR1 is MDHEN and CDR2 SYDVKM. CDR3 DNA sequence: TGTGCCAGCAGTCGACCAGAACGGAACGAGCAGTACTTC. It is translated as CASSRPERNEQYF.

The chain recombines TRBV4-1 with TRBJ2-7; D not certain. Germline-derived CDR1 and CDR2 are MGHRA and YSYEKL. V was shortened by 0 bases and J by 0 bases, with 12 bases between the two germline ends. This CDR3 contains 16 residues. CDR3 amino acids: CASSQEWRTSSYEQYF. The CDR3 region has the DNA TGCGCCAGCAGCCAAGAGTGGCGGACCAGCTCCTACGAGCAGTACTTC.

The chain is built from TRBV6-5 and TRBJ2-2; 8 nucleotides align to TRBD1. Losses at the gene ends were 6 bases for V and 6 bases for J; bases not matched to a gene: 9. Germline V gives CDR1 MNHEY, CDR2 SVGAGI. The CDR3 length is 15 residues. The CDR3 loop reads CASRFGQGSPGELFF. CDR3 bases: TGTGCCAGCAGATTTGGACAGGGAAGCCCCGGGGAGCTGTTTTTT.

CDR3 amino acids: CASSPPQGREQYF. For the CDR3, the DNA is TGTGCCAGCTCACCACCCCAGGGTCGCGAGCAGTACTTC. The V and J genes are TRBV27 and TRBJ2-7; D perhaps matches TRBD1 (5 bases). Germline V gene data show CDR1 as MNHEY and CDR2 as SMNVEV (reference sequence). This CDR3 region has 13 residues. Trimming shortened V by 8 bases and J by 6 bases, and 17 bases separated the two germline ends.

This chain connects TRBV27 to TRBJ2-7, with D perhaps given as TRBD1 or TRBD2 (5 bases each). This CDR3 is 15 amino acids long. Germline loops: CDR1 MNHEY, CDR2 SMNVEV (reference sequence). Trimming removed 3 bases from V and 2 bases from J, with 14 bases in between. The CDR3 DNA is TGTGCCAGCAGTTTGGACATCGGGGCAGCCTACGAGCAGTACTTC. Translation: CASSLDIGAAYEQYF.

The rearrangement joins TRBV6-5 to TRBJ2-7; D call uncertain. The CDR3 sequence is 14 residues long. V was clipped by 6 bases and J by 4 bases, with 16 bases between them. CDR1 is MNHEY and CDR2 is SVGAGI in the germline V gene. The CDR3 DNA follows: TGTGCCAGCAGAAGGAGACCCTCCGTGTACGAGCAGTACTTC. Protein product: CASRRRPSVYEQYF.

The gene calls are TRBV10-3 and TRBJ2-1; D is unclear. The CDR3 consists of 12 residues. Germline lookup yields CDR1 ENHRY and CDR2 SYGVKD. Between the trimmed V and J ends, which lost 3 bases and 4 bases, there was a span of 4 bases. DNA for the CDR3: TGTGCCATCAGTGAAAATTACAATGAGCAGTTCTTC. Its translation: CAISENYNEQFF.

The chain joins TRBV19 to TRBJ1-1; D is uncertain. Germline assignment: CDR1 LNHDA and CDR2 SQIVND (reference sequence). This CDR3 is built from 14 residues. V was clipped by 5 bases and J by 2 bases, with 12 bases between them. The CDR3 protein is CASSPGNYNTEAFF. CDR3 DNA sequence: TGTGCCAGTAGTCCCGGGAATTACAACACTGAAGCTTTCTTT.

CDR3 sequence reads: CASSYSGAGNQPQHF. The CDR3 DNA sequence: TGTGCCAGCAGTTACTCGGGGGCCGGCAATCAGCCCCAGCATTTT. The genes are TRBV6-2 or TRBV6-3 and TRBJ1-5; D might be TRBD1 (6 bases). In germline, CDR1 is MNHEY, CDR2 SVGEGT. The germline V and J ends were trimmed by 0 bases and 2 bases, with 8 bases remaining between them. The CDR3 is made up of 15 amino acids.

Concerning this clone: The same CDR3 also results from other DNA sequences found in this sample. The CDR3 sequence is CASSVGEVSNQPQHF. The DNA of the CDR3 is TGTGCCAGCAGCGTAGGGGAGGTTAGCAATCAGCCCCAGCATTTT. The gene calls are TRBV9 and TRBJ1-5; no firm D call. The CDR3 is 15 residues long. Germline loops: CDR1 SGDLS, CDR2 YYNGEE. V lost 0 bases, J lost 0 bases, and 7 bases lay in between.